These T cell receptor beta chains were read from a single sample in a study of breast tumors, draining lymph nodes, adjacent tissues. Via MiXCR, TCRdb re-called the multiplex PCR reads, giving one row per CDR3 protein. The sample shows 140,000 or so distinct CDR3 sequences, 30% to 35% of them seen only once. The specimen sequenced was axillary lymph node tissue. Receptor source: a female donor with breast cancer. Some clones in this sample may be carry-over from other donors' samples. CDR3s include the opening cysteine and the closing phenylalanine or tryptophan. A D gene is named only where the DNA matches it firmly. Clone size appears in some rows only: once, few, many, or a class for an expanded clone.

CDR3aa: CASSVDRVRGETQYF; CDR3nt: TGTGCCAGCAGCGTAGATAGGGTCCGGGGGGAGACCCAGTACTTC; v_gene: TRBV9; abundance: many; j_gene: TRBJ2-5; d_gene: .
CDR3aa: CAGSLGLGNAKLFF; CDR3nt: TGTGCCGGCAGCTTAGGTCTGGGTAATGCAAAACTGTTTTTT; v_gene: TRBV7-2; abundance: once; j_gene: TRBJ1-4; d_gene: .
CDR3aa: CASSTQMNTEAFF; CDR3nt: TGTGCCAGTAGTACCCAGATGAACACTGAAGCTTTCTTT; v_gene: TRBV19; abundance: .; j_gene: TRBJ1-1; d_gene: .
CDR3aa: CASSPTSGQYSYNEQFF; CDR3nt: TGTGCCAGCAGTCCGACCTCAGGACAGTACTCCTACAATGAGCAGTTCTTC; v_gene: TRBV27; abundance: many; j_gene: TRBJ2-1; d_gene: .
CDR3aa: CASSRTSGVNTGELFF; CDR3nt: TGCGCCAGCAGCCGGACTAGCGGGGTGAACACCGGGGAGCTGTTTTTT; v_gene: TRBV5-1; abundance: many; j_gene: TRBJ2-2; d_gene: TRBD2
CDR3aa: CASSVGNFQETQYF; CDR3nt: TGTGCCAGCAGCGTAGGTAATTTTCAAGAGACCCAGTACTTC; v_gene: TRBV9; abundance: many; j_gene: TRBJ2-5; d_gene: .
CDR3aa: CASQGTAGANEQYF; CDR3nt: TGTGCCAGCCAGGGGACAGCTGGGGCCAACGAGCAGTACTTC; v_gene: TRBV19; abundance: .; j_gene: TRBJ2-7; d_gene: TRBD1
CDR3aa: CASSFPSYNEQFF; CDR3nt: TGTGCCAGCAGCTTCCCCTCCTACAATGAGCAGTTCTTC; v_gene: TRBV5-6; abundance: many; j_gene: TRBJ2-1; d_gene: .
CDR3aa: CASSPGPFTYEQYF; CDR3nt: TGCGCCAGCAGCCCGGGACCGTTCACCTACGAGCAGTACTTC; v_gene: TRBV4-1; abundance: many; j_gene: TRBJ2-7; d_gene: .
CDR3aa: CASGRQGVVGSYGYTF; CDR3nt: TGTGCCAGCGGAAGGCAGGGAGTGGTGGGGAGCTATGGCTACACCTTC; v_gene: TRBV27; abundance: many; j_gene: TRBJ1-2; d_gene: .
CDR3aa: CASSLTFQDGDEQFF; CDR3nt: TGTGCCAGCAGCTTAACGTTTCAGGACGGCGATGAGCAGTTCTTC; v_gene: TRBV7-3; abundance: many; j_gene: TRBJ2-1; d_gene: .
CDR3aa: CASSLDRGVRNTIYF; CDR3nt: TGTGCCAGCAGCTTGGACAGGGGGGTACGAAACACCATATATTTT; v_gene: TRBV7-2; abundance: many; j_gene: TRBJ1-3; d_gene: TRBD1
CDR3aa: CASSPTRQENYGYTF; CDR3nt: TGTGCCAGCAGTCCCACCCGACAGGAGAACTATGGCTACACCTTC; v_gene: TRBV27; abundance: .; j_gene: TRBJ1-2; d_gene: .
CDR3aa: CASSPEGRGPRTDTQYF; CDR3nt: TGTGCCAGCAGCCCCGAGGGTAGGGGACCCCGCACAGATACGCAGTATTTT; v_gene: TRBV9; abundance: few; j_gene: TRBJ2-3; d_gene: .
CDR3aa: CASSLGTGYGEKLFF; CDR3nt: TGCGCCAGCAGCTTAGGAACAGGGTATGGTGAAAAACTGTTTTTT; v_gene: TRBV5-1; abundance: many; j_gene: TRBJ1-4; d_gene: .
CDR3aa: CASSQDGQANQPQHF; CDR3nt: TGCGCCAGCAGCCAAGATGGGCAGGCAAATCAGCCCCAGCATTTT; v_gene: TRBV4-1; abundance: many; j_gene: TRBJ1-5; d_gene: .
CDR3aa: CGARGPGGLNTEAFF; CDR3nt: TGCGGTGCTAGAGGACCAGGGGGCCTGAACACTGAAGCTTTCTTT; v_gene: TRBV20-1; abundance: .; j_gene: TRBJ1-1; d_gene: TRBD1
CDR3aa: CSASRAGQRAYEQYF; CDR3nt: TGCAGTGCTAGCCGGGCGGGACAGAGAGCCTACGAGCAGTACTTC; v_gene: TRBV20-1; abundance: many; j_gene: TRBJ2-7; d_gene: .
CDR3aa: CASSLAGTGEKLFF; CDR3nt: TGTGCCAGCAGCTTGGCCGGGACTGGGGAAAAACTGTTTTTT; v_gene: TRBV5-6; abundance: .; j_gene: TRBJ1-4; d_gene: .
CDR3aa: CASSYAAGPANTGELFF; CDR3nt: TGTGCCAGCAGTTACGCCGCAGGTCCCGCGAACACCGGGGAGCTGTTTTTT; v_gene: TRBV6-5; abundance: .; j_gene: TRBJ2-2; d_gene: .
CDR3aa: CASSLLRDEQFF; CDR3nt: TGTGCCAGCAGCCTCTTGAGGGATGAGCAGTTCTTC; v_gene: TRBV7-9; abundance: many; j_gene: TRBJ2-1; d_gene: .
CDR3aa: CASGLQGSGELFF; CDR3nt: TGTGCCAGCGGTTTACAGGGGTCCGGGGAGCTGTTTTTT; v_gene: TRBV5-4; abundance: many; j_gene: TRBJ2-2; d_gene: TRBD1